Following are 22 T cell receptor beta chains from one sample sequenced in a study of blood T cells in healthy people across ages. The authors ran a second PCR of about 6 to 11 cycles using a sample-barcoded 5' primer and a J-beta primer mix. TCRdb re-called the 5' RACE reads with MiXCR, one entry per CDR3 protein. Of about 1.5 million distinct CDR3 sequences listed, about 42% are singletons. Sequencing was carried out using blood. All receptors come from a woman aged 18-30 years in good health.

A few counts support this clonotype. The J gene is TRBJ2-1, the V gene TRBV20-1, with 8 nucleotides matching TRBD1. The J call may be in error: the DNA end matches TRBJ2-7 better. Germline CDR1 is DFQATT and CDR2 is SNEGSKA (reference sequence). The CDR3 totals 21 residues. CDR3 sequence: CSARGGLGQALSPGYYNEQYF. The CDR3 DNA reads as TGCAGTGCTAGGGGAGGTCTGGGACAGGCTTTATCCCCCGGTTACTACAATGAGCAGTACTTC.

V and J are TRBV6-1 and TRBJ2-7; D might be TRBD2 (6 bases). Trimming took 4 bases from V and 3 from J, leaving 13 bases between them. CDR3 length: 14 residues. Germline assignment: CDR1 MNHNS and CDR2 SASEGT. CDR3 DNA: TGTGCCAGCAGTGGAGGGGCGGGATACTACGAGCAGTACTTC. It translates to CASSGGAGYYEQYF.

CDR3 protein: CASSYLDSNQPQHF. CDR3 DNA: TGTGCCAGCAGTTATCTCGACAGCAATCAGCCCCAGCATTTT. This chain links TRBV6-2 or TRBV6-3 with TRBJ1-5; no clear D. Germline V gene data show CDR1 as MNHEY and CDR2 as SVGEGT. There are 14 residues in the CDR3. V was trimmed by 3 bases and J by 1 base, leaving 7 bases between them.

This clonotype was counted only a few times. The rearrangement joins TRBV6-2 or TRBV6-3 to TRBJ2-7; D is undetermined. Germline V gene data show CDR1 as MNHEY and CDR2 as SVGEGT. Trimming took off 5 bases at V and 0 bases at J, with 14 bases between the two ends. The CDR3 sequence is 15 residues long. Here the CDR3 reads CASSTDLSSSYEQYF. The CDR3 bases are TGTGCCAGCAGTACCGACTTGTCATCCTCCTACGAGCAGTACTTC.

This clonotype was recorded only once. This chain links TRBV5-1 with TRBJ2-1; the match to TRBD2 covers 9 bases. Losses at the gene ends were 4 bases for V and 7 bases for J; bases not matched to a gene: 12. Germline CDR1 SGHRS, CDR2 YFSETQ. The CDR3 extends over 16 amino acids. The CDR3, as DNA: TGCGCCAGCAGCCAGTCCGGGACTAGCAAACTTAATGAGCAGTTCTTC. Its translation is CASSQSGTSKLNEQFF.

The chain is built from TRBV7-3 and TRBJ1-1; D might be TRBD1 (5 bases). CDR3 length: 15 residues. CDR1 is SGHTA and CDR2 is FQGTGA in the germline V gene. Trimming removed 5 bases from V and 4 bases from J, with 17 bases in between. The CDR3 nucleotides are TGTGCCAGCAGCGCTTTCGGGGGGTTGGGCACTGAAGCTTTCTTT. Translated, it gives CASSAFGGLGTEAFF.

This clonotype appeared a few times. V gene TRBV4-3 combines with J gene TRBJ2-6, with unresolved D. Per germline, CDR1 LGHNA and CDR2 YSLEER. The CDR3 loop spans 15 amino acids. Trimming removed 0 bases at V and 1 base at J, with 4 bases between. The CDR3 DNA reads as TGCGCCAGCAGCCAAGAAAGGTCTGGGGCCAACGTCCTGACTTTC. This encodes CASSQERSGANVLTF.

This clonotype appeared once. This chain uses TRBV28 with TRBJ2-1; 8 bases agree with TRBD2. Germline values: CDR1 MDHEN, CDR2 SYDVKM. J lost 11 bases, V lost 6 bases, and 6 bases had no gene match. This CDR3 contains 12 residues. In DNA form, the CDR3 reads TGTGCCAGCAGGTTAAGACTAGCGCAGCAGTTCTTC. It codes for CASRLRLAQQFF.

This clonotype was seen more than once but under ten times. This chain joins TRBV9 and TRBJ2-1; D unresolved. CDR1 is SGDLS, CDR2 YYNGEE, per germline. The V gene lost 0 bases and the J gene lost 8 bases, with 15 bases spanning the gap. This CDR3 comprises 15 residues. The CDR3 nucleotides are TGTGCCAGCAGCGTAGGACCCCCTAGAGGTTATGAGCAGTTCTTC. Its translation is CASSVGPPRGYEQFF.

The chain links TRBV20-1 to TRBJ1-2, with 9 positions matching TRBD1. Trimming at V came to 0 bases and at J to 4 bases, leaving 3 bases not matched to a gene. CDR1 is DFQATT and CDR2 is SNEGSKA in the germline V gene (reference sequence). The CDR3 consists of 14 residues. The CDR3 sequence: CSARDLTGGYGYTF. The CDR3 DNA reads as TGCAGTGCTAGAGATCTGACAGGGGGCTATGGCTACACCTTC.

The chain is built from TRBV12-5 and TRBJ1-2; TRBD1 agrees at 9 bases. Germline values: CDR1 LGHNT, CDR2 FRNRAP. This CDR3 has 16 residues. After removal of 2 bases from V and 6 bases from J, the junction contained 10 bases not matched to a gene. The CDR3 DNA reads TGTGCTAGTGGTTTGCTCGACCGGGACAGGGTAAATGGCTACACCTTC. Protein: CASGLLDRDRVNGYTF. Using reference TRBV12-5 and TRBJ1-2 for the parts outside the CDR3, the full variable domain is DARVTQTPRHKVTEMGQEVTMRCQPILGHNTVFWYRQTMMQGLELLAYFRNRAPLDDSGMPKDRFSAEMPDATLATLKIQPSEPRDSAVYFCASGLLDRDRVNGYTFGSGTRLTVV.

This clonotype was seen a few times. A much larger clone lies a single base off, so this may be a read error. This chain connects TRBV29-1 to TRBJ2-5, with TRBD1 as a possible D gene (5 bases). The germline V gene encodes CDR1 SQVTM and CDR2 ANQGSEA. The CDR3 contains 13 residues. CDR3 sequence: CSGENRRLETQYF. DNA for the CDR3: TGCAGCGGTGAAAACAGGCGGTTGGAGACCCAGTACTTC.

This clonotype turned up a few times. The rearrangement joins TRBV6-2 or TRBV6-3 to TRBJ1-2; possible D gene TRBD1, 6 bases. Germline V lookup: CDR1 MNHEY, CDR2 SVGEGT. The CDR3 runs to 16 residues. The V and J ends lost 6 bases and 4 bases respectively, with 21 bases between them. CDR3 sequence reads: CASRKGTPTGIYGYTF. The CDR3, as DNA: TGTGCCAGCAGGAAGGGGACTCCTACAGGGATCTATGGCTACACCTTC.

This clonotype came up a few times. This chain connects TRBV27 to TRBJ2-7; D is possibly TRBD2 (6 bases). Germline V gene data show CDR1 as MNHEY and CDR2 as SMNVEV (reference sequence). Trimming pared 5 bases from V and 3 bases from J, leaving 20 bases between. This CDR3 is 16 amino acids long. The CDR3 DNA reads TGTGCCAGCAGTATTTTAGGAGGGGCGACGGTCTACGAGCAGTACTTC. Its protein product is CASSILGGATVYEQYF.

The rearrangement joins TRBV3-1 to TRBJ1-2; D perhaps matches TRBD1 (5 bases). This CDR3 spans 14 amino acids. Deletions cut 6 bases from V and 8 bases from J, with 19 bases between. The germline V gene encodes CDR1 LGHDT and CDR2 YNNKEL (reference sequence). CDR3 DNA: TGTGCCAGCAGGGGGGACCGGGAAGGTCGCGGCTACACCTTC. Translated: CASRGDREGRGYTF. Looking up the rest from reference TRBV3-1 and TRBJ1-2 gives the full variable domain: DTAVSQTPKYLVTQMGNDKSIKCEQNLGHDTMYWYKQDSKKFLKIMFSYNNKELIINETVPNRFSPKSPDKAHLNLHINSLELGDSAVYFCASRGDREGRGYTFGSGTRLTVV.

This clonotype turned up a few times. This chain connects TRBV20-1 to TRBJ2-5, with TRBD1 as a possible D gene (6 bases). The CDR3 loop spans 15 amino acids. Germline CDR1 is DFQATT and CDR2 is SNEGSKA (reference sequence). Trimming took off 1 base at V and 0 bases at J, with 12 bases between the two ends. The CDR3 DNA reads TGCAGTGCTAGAGGTATTTCAGGGGACCAAGAGACCCAGTACTTC. Protein product: CSARGISGDQETQYF.

The genes are TRBV6-4 and TRBJ2-1, with D maybe TRBD1 (7 bases). Trimming took off 2 bases at V and 6 bases at J, with 17 bases between the two ends. Germline CDR1 reads MRHNA; CDR2 reads SNTAGT. This CDR3 spans 16 amino acids. CDR3 nucleotides: TGTGCCAGCAGTGACCGAATGTCAGGGGGGTTCAATGAGCAGTTCTTC. Amino acids: CASSDRMSGGFNEQFF.

The chain combines TRBV2 with TRBJ2-2; no clear D. The CDR3 covers 15 residues. Germline V gene sequence: CDR1 SNHLY, CDR2 FYNNEI. V was shortened by 6 bases and J by 1 base, with 12 bases between the two germline ends. CDR3: CASRALWVNTGELFF. Here the CDR3 DNA reads TGTGCCAGCAGAGCACTGTGGGTGAACACCGGGGAGCTGTTTTTT.

The chain has TRBV7-9 and TRBJ2-5; possibly TRBD1 for D (6 bases). The germline V gene has CDR1 SEHNR and CDR2 FQNEAQ (reference sequence). The CDR3 consists of 15 residues. With 5 bases removed from V and 2 bases from J, the gap between germline ends came to 15 bases. The CDR3, as DNA: TGTGCCAGCAGCGCACCTGGACAGAGACAAGAGACCCAGTACTTC. It translates to CASSAPGQRQETQYF.

This chain connects TRBV7-8 to TRBJ2-7, with 12 bases fitting TRBD2. Trimming removed 5 bases from V and 7 bases from J; junction bases left unmatched: 12. Germline lookup yields CDR1 SGHVS and CDR2 FQNEAQ. The CDR3 extends over 16 amino acids. CDR3 nucleotides: TGTGCCAGCAGCCTTAGGACTAGCGGGACTTACAATGAGCAGTACTTC. Residues: CASSLRTSGTYNEQYF.

The chain combines TRBV7-8 with TRBJ2-5; 16 nucleotides agree with TRBD2. Germline V gives CDR1 SGHVS, CDR2 FQNEAQ. CDR3 length: 16 residues. The V gene end was trimmed by 5 bases and the J gene end by 5 bases; junction bases not matched to a gene: 5. As DNA, the CDR3 is TGTGCCAGCAGCGGCTCGGGACTAGCGGGAGGGGAGACCCAGTACTTC. It translates to CASSGSGLAGGETQYF.

The chain uses TRBV6-2 or TRBV6-3 and TRBJ1-2, with 8 bases aligning to TRBD1. Germline V gene sequence: CDR1 MNHEY, CDR2 SVGEGT. The CDR3 length is 13 residues. J lost 7 bases, V lost 2 bases, and 3 bases had no gene match. In nucleotides, the CDR3 is TGTGCCAGCAGTTACCAGGGGGCGGTTGGCTACACCTTC. Protein sequence: CASSYQGAVGYTF.